The clone carrying this T cell receptor (beta chain) was recorded at least ten times. What it binds is not known. Quantitative 5'-RACE with molecular barcodes generated TCR beta libraries. MiXCR, applied by TCRdb to the 5' RACE reads, yields one record per CDR3 protein. The sample yields around 230,000 distinct CDR3 sequences, approximately 8% seen once. The CDR3 is made up of 14 amino acids. V was pared by 3 bases and J by 3 bases, with 12 bases between. These data come from a study of CD8 T cells in ankylosing spondylitis. Study-wide results and limits: Ankylosing spondylitis blood seemed to carry a telltale TCR beta motif made of under 10 highly homologous variants.

The sample comprised blood, either unsorted or a sorted T cell fraction (not recorded which). The clonotype originates from a female donor with ankylosing spondylitis or in good health (not recorded which). V gene TRBV12-3 or TRBV12-4 combines with J gene TRBJ2-7; weak D call: TRBD2 (6 bases). The CDR3 DNA reads TGTGCCAGCAGTTTTGGGGACTTTCGCTACGAGCAGTACTTC. This gives the protein CASSFGDFRYEQYF.